This T cell receptor beta chain was sequenced for a study of blood T cells in healthy people across ages. V gave up 0 bases and J gave up 1 base, with 22 bases separating them. The CDR3 spans 20 residues. CDR1 and CDR2 (germline): SGHVS, FQNEAQ. Points from the study as a whole: More naive CD4+ cells and higher diversity were found in long-lived than in aged donors.

As for this clonotype: Its antigen is undetermined.

The use of a sample-barcoded 5' primer and a J-beta primer mix characterized a second PCR of about 6 to 11 cycles. Each CDR3 protein gets one entry after TCRdb re-called the 5' RACE reads with MiXCR. The table shows over 1,200,000 distinct CDR3 sequences, with around 59% occurring only once. Material for sequencing was blood. The receptor's source is a man aged 18 to 35 in good health. The chain has TRBV7-8 and TRBJ2-1, with D maybe TRBD2 (7 bases). CDR3 nucleotides: TGTGCCAGCAGCTTAGCTCCGGGAGTGGGGGCTAGCGGTTCCTACAATGAGCAGTTCTTC. It specifies CASSLAPGVGASGSYNEQFF.